Presented here are 18 T cell receptor beta chains from one specimen sequenced in a study of tumor and adjacent non-tumor tissue in lung cancer. No cell sorting was done before RNA was extracted from the tissue. The library came from three nested PCR rounds adapted from ARM-PCR protocols. TCRdb used MiXCR to reprocess the multiplex PCR reads, holding one entry per CDR3 protein. The data show 60,000 to 85,000 distinct CDR3 sequences, 55% to 85% seen once. Sequencing used lung tumor tissue. Source of these receptors: a man in his 60s with non-small cell lung cancer.

The chain combines TRBV5-5 with TRBJ2-2, with D perhaps matching TRBD1 (6 bases). V was clipped by 3 bases and J by 2 bases, with 17 bases between them. This CDR3 comprises 17 residues. In germline, CDR1 is SGHKS, CDR2 YYEKEE (reference sequence). The DNA of the CDR3 is TGTGCCAGCAGCTACGATAGTGCACAGGGAAACACCGGGGAGCTGTTTTTT. Its protein is CASSYDSAQGNTGELFF.

Concerning this clonotype itself: Without the conserved terminal phenylalanine or tryptophan, this CDR3 likely stems from a read error. The chain uses TRBV12-3 or TRBV12-4 and TRBJ2-3, with TRBD2 matching 10 bases. After removal of 5 bases from V and 0 bases from J, the junction contained 2 bases not matched to a gene. The CDR3 consists of 15 residues. The CDR3: CASSRTSGSTDTQYS. DNA of the CDR3: TGTGCCAGCAGTCGGACTAGCGGCAGCACAGATACGCAGTATTCT.

The rearrangement joins TRBV29-1 to TRBJ2-3, with 10 bases fitting TRBD2. CDR3 size: 15 residues. Germline CDR1 is SQVTM and CDR2 is ANQGSEA. With V trimmed by 7 bases and J by 0 bases, 7 bases remained unmatched. CDR3 loop: CSGGTSGDSTDTQYF. As DNA, the CDR3 is TGCAGCGGGGGAACTAGCGGGGATAGCACAGATACGCAGTATTTT.

This clonotype was counted once. The gene calls are TRBV20-1 and TRBJ1-4, with 8 bases aligning to TRBD1. Germline assignment: CDR1 DFQATT and CDR2 SNEGSKA (reference sequence). The junction had 8 bases not matched to a gene; V was cut back by 6 bases and J by 8 bases. The CDR3 is 13 residues long. The CDR3 DNA sequence: TGCAGTGCCCAGGACAGGGTAGAGGAAAAACTGTTTTTT. Encoded protein: CSAQDRVEEKLFF.

In its sample, this clonotype was seen many times. The gene calls are TRBV6-5 and TRBJ2-7; D gene uncertain. V was cut by 4 bases and J by 0 bases, with 7 bases left in between. Per germline, CDR1 MNHEY and CDR2 SVGAGI. CDR3 length: 13 amino acids. CDR3 bases: TGTGCCAGCAGTTCTCTTAGCTCCTACGAGCAGTACTTC. Its translation is CASSSLSSYEQYF.

V usage is TRBV11-2 and J usage is TRBJ2-1; no clear D gene. Germline CDR1 and CDR2: SGHAT and FQNNGV. Trimming pared 5 bases from V and 9 bases from J, leaving 20 bases between. The CDR3 consists of 15 residues. The CDR3 is CASSLLVAGLIEQFF. The CDR3 region has the DNA TGTGCCAGCAGCCTACTCGTTGCTGGGTTAATTGAGCAGTTCTTC. Drawing the rest from reference TRBV11-2 and TRBJ2-1, the complete variable domain is EAGVAQSPRYKIIEKRQSVAFWCNPISGHATLYWYQQILGQGPKLLIQFQNNGVVDDSQLPKDRFSAERLKGVDSTLKIQPAKLEDSAVYLCASSLLVAGLIEQFFGPGTRLTVL.

By proportion, this clonotype is medium-sized. V is TRBV5-5 and J is TRBJ2-3, with unresolved D. The germline V gene encodes CDR1 SGHKS and CDR2 YYEKEE (reference sequence). The germline V and J ends were trimmed by 0 bases and 6 bases, with 11 bases remaining between them. This CDR3 comprises 14 residues. The CDR3 region is CASSLGGVGDTQYF. The DNA of the CDR3 is TGTGCCAGCAGCTTGGGCGGCGTTGGGGATACGCAGTATTTT.

This clonotype was detected a few times. The V call is TRBV7-8, the J call TRBJ1-4; D is unclear. This CDR3 has 13 amino acids. V lost 5 bases and J 8 bases, leaving 12 bases between the germline ends. The germline V gene has CDR1 SGHVS and CDR2 FQNEAQ. The CDR3 loop is CASSPDIDEKLFF. The CDR3 DNA reads as TGTGCCAGCAGCCCAGACATTGACGAAAAACTGTTTTTT.

This clonotype was seen a handful of times. V is TRBV7-9 and J is TRBJ2-7, with 10 bases fitting TRBD2. Germline V gives CDR1 SEHNR, CDR2 FQNEAQ (reference sequence). V lost 3 bases and J lost 2; bases outside the gene matches: 7. The CDR3 contains 16 residues. DNA for the CDR3: TGTGCCAGCAGCTTTACCGGGACTAGCGTTACCTACGAGCAGTACTTC. This sequence encodes CASSFTGTSVTYEQYF.

Points on this clonotype: No conserved phenylalanine or tryptophan is present at the end of the CDR3, so a read error is the likely explanation. The chain combines TRBV6-5 with TRBJ1-6; the match to TRBD1 covers 7 bases. CDR1 and CDR2 from the germline V gene are MNHEY and SVGAGI. Germline trimming cut 6 bases from V and 7 bases from J; bases unmatched to any gene: 9. This CDR3 has 15 amino acids. CDR3 sequence reads: CASRPPGQLNSPLHY. DNA for the CDR3: TGTGCCAGCAGGCCCCCGGGACAGCTAAATTCACCCCTCCACTAT.

As for this clonotype: The junction departs from germline at one end; a sequencing error may be responsible. This chain uses TRBV20-1 with TRBJ2-1; D not resolved. Looked up from germline, CDR1 is DFQATT and CDR2 is SNEGSKA (reference sequence). The CDR3 has 12 amino acids. In DNA form, the CDR3 reads TGCAGTGCTAGGGGAACTAACAAAGAGCAGTTCTTC. Translating gives CSARGTNKEQFF.

With regard to this clonotype: This CDR3 is missing its conserved last phenylalanine or tryptophan, likely due to a read error. V usage is TRBV20-1 and J usage is TRBJ2-3; the match to TRBD2 covers 7 bases. This CDR3 contains 15 residues. Germline CDR1 and CDR2: DFQATT and SNEGSKA (reference sequence). The CDR3 is CRGVRGDLHADMQYS. In DNA form, the CDR3 reads TGCCGTGGTGTACGGGGGGACCTTCACGCAGATATGCAGTATTCT.

For the CDR3, the DNA is TGTGCCAGCATCCGGTTGGGAAAGCGGCCAGATACGCAGTATTTT. The encoded protein is CASIRLGKRPDTQYF. This chain connects TRBV5-5 to TRBJ2-3; D is possibly TRBD2 (5 bases). The CDR3 is 15 residues long. V was cut by 6 bases and J by 4 bases, with 18 bases left in between. Germline loops: CDR1 SGHKS, CDR2 YYEKEE (reference sequence).

This clonotype showed up just a few times. This clone may be a read error of a much larger clone one base away. The rearrangement uses TRBV20-1 and TRBJ2-6, with D unresolved. The CDR3 runs 15 residues. V was clipped by 0 bases and J by 3 bases, with 9 bases between them. Germline CDR1 DFQATT, CDR2 SNEGSKA (reference sequence). CDR3 in amino acids: CSARDPPVGANVLTF. CDR3 sequence (DNA): TGCAGTGCTAGAGATCCGCCAGTTGGGGCCAACGTCCTGACTTTC.

This clonotype was seen a single time. A read error may account for a junction end that differs from germline. This chain links TRBV29-1 with TRBJ2-1; TRBD2 matches at 7 bases. CDR3 length: 13 amino acids. Germline CDR1 and CDR2: SQVTM and ANQGSEA. The DNA of the CDR3 is TGCATCGTTGATCGTAGTGGGAGGGCTAAATCACTCTTC. Its translation: CIVDRSGRAKSLF.

The V and J genes are TRBV6-1 and TRBJ1-1; 11 bases agree with TRBD1. The V and J ends lost 10 bases and 10 bases, in that order; junction bases with no gene match: 11. This CDR3 is built from 13 residues. The germline V gene has CDR1 MNHNS and CDR2 SASEGT. Here the CDR3 DNA reads TGTGCCATGAGGACAGGGGGCGGATCTGGAGCTTTCTTT. This codes for CAMRTGGGSGAFF.

This clonotype was detected once. The V gene is TRBV12-3 or TRBV12-4, the J gene TRBJ2-1; a weak D match, TRBD2 (6 bases). Trimming stripped 8 bases from V and 6 bases from J, with 17 bases between. This CDR3 has 14 amino acids. CDR3 sequence reads: CASYSSTSTNEQFF. CDR3 nucleotides: TGTGCCAGCTACTCTAGTACTAGCACCAATGAGCAGTTCTTC.

The chain couples TRBV29-1 to TRBJ2-1, with TRBD2 matching over 8 bases. Germline-derived CDR1 and CDR2 are SQVTM and ANQGSEA. CDR3 length: 17 residues. The V and J ends lost 1 base and 6 bases, in that order; junction bases with no gene match: 14. The DNA of the CDR3 is TGCAGCGTTGAAGGAGAATACCGGGAGGGCCTATCCAATGAGCAGTTCTTC. As protein: CSVEGEYREGLSNEQFF.